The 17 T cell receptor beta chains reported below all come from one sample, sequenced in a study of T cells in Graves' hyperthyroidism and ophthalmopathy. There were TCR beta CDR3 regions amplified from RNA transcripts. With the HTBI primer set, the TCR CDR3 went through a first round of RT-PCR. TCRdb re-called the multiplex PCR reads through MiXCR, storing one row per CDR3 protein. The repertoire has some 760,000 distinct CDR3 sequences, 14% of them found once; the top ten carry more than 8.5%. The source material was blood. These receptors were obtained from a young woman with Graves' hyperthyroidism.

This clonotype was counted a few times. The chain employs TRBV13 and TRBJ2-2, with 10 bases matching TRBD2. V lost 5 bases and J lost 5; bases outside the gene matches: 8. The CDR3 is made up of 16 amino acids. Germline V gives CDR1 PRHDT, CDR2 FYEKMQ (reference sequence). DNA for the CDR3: TGTGCCAGCAGCCAGAGCGGGAGGGGGAGAACCGGGGAGCTGTTTTTT. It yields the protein CASSQSGRGRTGELFF.

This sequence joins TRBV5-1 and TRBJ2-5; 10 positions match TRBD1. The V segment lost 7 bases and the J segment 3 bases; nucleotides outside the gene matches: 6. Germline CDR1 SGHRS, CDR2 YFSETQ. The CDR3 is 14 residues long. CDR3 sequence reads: CASYDRGREETQYF. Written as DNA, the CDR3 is TGCGCCAGCTACGACAGGGGGCGCGAAGAGACCCAGTACTTC.

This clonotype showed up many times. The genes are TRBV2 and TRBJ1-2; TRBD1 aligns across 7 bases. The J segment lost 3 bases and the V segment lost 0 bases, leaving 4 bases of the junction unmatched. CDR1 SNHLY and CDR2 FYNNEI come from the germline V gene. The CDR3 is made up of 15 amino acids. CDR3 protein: CASSEAQDRDYGYTF. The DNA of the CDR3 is TGTGCCAGCAGTGAAGCGCAAGACAGGGACTATGGCTACACCTTC.

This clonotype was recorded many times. CDR3 protein: CASSYKGLVEQFF. The CDR3 nucleotides are TGTGCCAGCAGTTACAAAGGGTTGGTTGAGCAGTTCTTC. The rearrangement links TRBV6-5 to TRBJ2-1; D call uncertain. The CDR3 length is 13 residues. V was pared by 2 bases and J by 9 bases, with 11 bases between. CDR1 is MNHEY and CDR2 is SVGAGI in the germline V gene.

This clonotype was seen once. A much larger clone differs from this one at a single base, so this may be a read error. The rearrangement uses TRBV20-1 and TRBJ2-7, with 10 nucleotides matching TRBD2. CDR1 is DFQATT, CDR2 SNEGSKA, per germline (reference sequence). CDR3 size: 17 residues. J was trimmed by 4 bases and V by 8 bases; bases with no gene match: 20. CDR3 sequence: CSHYLTMSSGSSYEQYF. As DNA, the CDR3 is TGCAGTCATTACCTAACTATGTCTAGCGGGAGTTCGTACGAGCAGTACTTC.

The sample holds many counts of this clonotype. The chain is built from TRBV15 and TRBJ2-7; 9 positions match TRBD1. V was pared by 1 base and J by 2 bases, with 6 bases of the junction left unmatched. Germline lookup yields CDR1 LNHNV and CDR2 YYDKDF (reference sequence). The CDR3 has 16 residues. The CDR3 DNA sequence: TGTGCCACCAGCAGAGCACCGGGACAGGGTCCCTACGAGCAGTACTTC. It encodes CATSRAPGQGPYEQYF.

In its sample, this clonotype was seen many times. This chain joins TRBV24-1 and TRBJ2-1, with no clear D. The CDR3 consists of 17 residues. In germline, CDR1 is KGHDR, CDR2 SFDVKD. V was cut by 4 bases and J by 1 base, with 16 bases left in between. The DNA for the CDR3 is TGTGCCACCAGTGAAACAACCTGGCGAGCGTCCTACAATGAGCAGTTCTTC. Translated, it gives CATSETTWRASYNEQFF.

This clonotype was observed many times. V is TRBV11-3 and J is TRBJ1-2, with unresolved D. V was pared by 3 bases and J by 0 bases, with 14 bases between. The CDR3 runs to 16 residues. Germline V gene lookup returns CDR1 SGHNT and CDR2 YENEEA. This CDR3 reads CASSFSTGKPNYGYTF. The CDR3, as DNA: TGTGCCAGCAGCTTCAGTACGGGAAAGCCTAACTATGGCTACACCTTC.

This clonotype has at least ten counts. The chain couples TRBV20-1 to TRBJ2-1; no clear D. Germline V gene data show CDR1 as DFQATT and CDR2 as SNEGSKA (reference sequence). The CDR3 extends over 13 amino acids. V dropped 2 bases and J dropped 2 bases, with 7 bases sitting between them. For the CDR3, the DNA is TGCAGTGCTAGACTAGAAACCTACAATGAGCAGTTCTTC. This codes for CSARLETYNEQFF.

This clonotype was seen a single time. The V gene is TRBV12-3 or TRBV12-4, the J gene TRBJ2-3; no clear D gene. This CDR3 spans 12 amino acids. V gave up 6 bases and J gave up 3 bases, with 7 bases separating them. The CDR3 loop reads CASRRRTDTQYF. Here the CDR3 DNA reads TGTGCCAGCAGACGTAGAACAGATACGCAGTATTTT.

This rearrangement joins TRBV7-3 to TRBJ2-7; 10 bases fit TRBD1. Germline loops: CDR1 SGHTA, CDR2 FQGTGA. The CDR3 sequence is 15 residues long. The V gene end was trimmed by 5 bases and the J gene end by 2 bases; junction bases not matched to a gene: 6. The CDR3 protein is CASSPGQGTAYEQYF. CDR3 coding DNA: TGTGCCAGCAGCCCGGGACAGGGGACGGCCTACGAGCAGTACTTC. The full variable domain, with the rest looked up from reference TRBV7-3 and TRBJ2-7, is GAGVSQTPSNKVTEKGKYVELRCDPISGHTALYWYRQSLGQGPEFLIYFQGTGAADDSGLPNDRFFAVRPEGSVSTLKIQRTERGDSAVYLCASSPGQGTAYEQYFGPGTRLTVT.

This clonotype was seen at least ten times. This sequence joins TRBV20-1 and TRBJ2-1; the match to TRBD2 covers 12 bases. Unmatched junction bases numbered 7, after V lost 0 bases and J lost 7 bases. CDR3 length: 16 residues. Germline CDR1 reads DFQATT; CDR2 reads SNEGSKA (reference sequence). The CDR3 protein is CSARDFRTSGTNEQFF. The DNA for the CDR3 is TGCAGTGCTAGAGATTTCCGGACTAGCGGGACAAATGAGCAGTTCTTC.

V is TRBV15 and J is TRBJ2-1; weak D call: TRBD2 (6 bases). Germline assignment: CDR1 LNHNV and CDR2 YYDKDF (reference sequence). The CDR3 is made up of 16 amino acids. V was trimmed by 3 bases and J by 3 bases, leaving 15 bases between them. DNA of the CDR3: TGTGCCACCAGCAGTGGGGGAGGACTCCTCTACAATGAGCAGTTCTTC. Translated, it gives CATSSGGGLLYNEQFF. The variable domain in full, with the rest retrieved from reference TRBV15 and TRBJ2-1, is DAMVIQNPRYQVTQFGKPVTLSCSQTLNHNVMYWYQQKSSQAPKLLFHYYDKDFNNEADTPDNFQSRRPNTSFCFLDIRSPGLGDTAMYLCATSSGGGLLYNEQFFGPGTRLTVL.

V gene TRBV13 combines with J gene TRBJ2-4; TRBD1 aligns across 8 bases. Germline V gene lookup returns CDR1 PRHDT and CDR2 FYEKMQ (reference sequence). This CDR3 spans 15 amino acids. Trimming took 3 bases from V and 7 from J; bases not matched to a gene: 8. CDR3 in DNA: TGTGCCAGCAGCTTTCTAGGGCAGGGGGCCAACATTCAGTACTTC. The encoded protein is CASSFLGQGANIQYF.

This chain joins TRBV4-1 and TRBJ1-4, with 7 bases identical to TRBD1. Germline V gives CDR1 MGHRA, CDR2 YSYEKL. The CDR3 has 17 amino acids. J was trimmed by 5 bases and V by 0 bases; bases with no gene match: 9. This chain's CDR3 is CASSQDQAEGANEKLFF. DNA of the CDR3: TGCGCCAGCAGCCAAGATCAGGCGGAGGGGGCGAATGAAAAACTGTTTTTT.

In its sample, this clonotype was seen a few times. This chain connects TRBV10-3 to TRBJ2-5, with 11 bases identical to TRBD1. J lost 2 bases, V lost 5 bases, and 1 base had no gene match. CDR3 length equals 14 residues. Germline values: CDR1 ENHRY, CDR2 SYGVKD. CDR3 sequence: CAISRDRGQETQYF. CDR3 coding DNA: TGTGCCATCAGTCGGGACAGGGGGCAAGAGACCCAGTACTTC.

This chain's CDR3 is CASSLGRQGSSNQPQHF. For the CDR3, the DNA is TGTGCCAGCAGCTTGGGACGGCAGGGGTCTAGCAATCAGCCCCAGCATTTT. The J gene is TRBJ1-5, the V gene TRBV5-8, with D possibly being TRBD1 (6 bases). The CDR3 runs 17 residues. Trimming shortened V by 0 bases and J by 0 bases, and 13 bases separated the two germline ends. The germline gives CDR1 SGHTS, CDR2 YDEGEE.